This T cell receptor (beta chain) emerged from a study of T cell responses to AZD1222 COVID-19 vaccine. This clone was counted between two and nine times. The assay was immunoSEQ multiplex PCR, and TCRdb's table has in-frame clones only and misses some. Altogether about 100,000 clones are present, 80% to 90% being singletons, with the ten largest covering 2.5%. Per the germline V gene, CDR1 is MNHEY and CDR2 is SVGAGI. CDR3 length: 16 amino acids. Trimming at V came to 2 bases and at J to 8 bases, leaving 12 bases not matched to a gene. The receptor was derived from an adult who received the AZD1222 COVID-19 vaccine. This specimen was peripheral blood, taken 28 days after the second AZD1222 dose. The V call is TRBV6-5, the J call TRBJ2-1; 7 positions match TRBD1. This chain's CDR3 is CASSYRPQGLRDEQFF. The DNA for the CDR3 is TGTGCCAGCAGTTACCGGCCACAGGGGTTGAGGGATGAGCAGTTCTTC.